Below, 8 T cell receptor beta chains from the same sample are listed, as sequenced in a study of T cell repertoires in cytomegalovirus infection. TCRdb passed the reads through MiXCR, listing each CDR3 protein once. Here the sample spans about 150,000 distinct CDR3 sequences, 23% being singletons. Sequencing was performed on PBMCs. The receptor source for this set is a human donor in good health (CMV status not recorded). Some clones in this sample may be carry-over from other donors' samples.

This clonotype was picked up a small number of times. The CDR3 spells CASTRAGELFF. The CDR3 coding sequence is TGTGCCAGCACCAGGGCCGGGGAGCTGTTTTTT. The genes are TRBV7-8 and TRBJ2-2; D perhaps matches TRBD1 (5 bases). Looked up from germline, CDR1 is SGHVS and CDR2 is FQNEAQ. The CDR3 is made up of 11 amino acids. The ends were cut back, 7 bases at V and 6 bases at J, with 6 bases in the middle.

V usage is TRBV28 and J usage is TRBJ1-2; D perhaps matches TRBD1 (5 bases). Germline V lookup: CDR1 MDHEN, CDR2 SYDVKM. Trimming left V 4 bases short and J 4 bases short, with 16 bases between. CDR3 length: 15 residues. The CDR3 sequence is CASSSIRDAPYGYTF. The CDR3 DNA reads as TGTGCCAGCAGTTCCATCCGGGACGCCCCCTATGGCTACACCTTC.

The V gene is TRBV6-5, the J gene TRBJ1-1; D is perhaps TRBD1 (6 bases). Germline V lookup: CDR1 MNHEY, CDR2 SVGAGI. The germline V and J ends were trimmed by 2 bases and 5 bases, with 12 bases remaining between them. This CDR3 is 14 amino acids long. The CDR3 DNA is TGTGCCAGCAGTTACGGCAGGGGCTCAACTGAAGCTTTCTTT. This gives the protein CASSYGRGSTEAFF.

V is TRBV2 and J is TRBJ1-2; D possibly corresponds to TRBD1 (6 bases). V was pared by 10 bases and J by 8 bases, with 17 bases between. This CDR3 has 12 residues. CDR1 is SNHLY and CDR2 is FYNNEI in the germline V gene. For the CDR3, the DNA is TGTGCCACCGGCACAGGGATGGGAGGCTACACCTTC. Translated, it gives CATGTGMGGYTF. The variable domain in full, completed from reference TRBV2 and TRBJ1-2, reads EPEVTQTPSHQVTQMGQEVILRCVPISNHLYFYWYRQILGQKVEFLVSFYNNEISEKSEIFDDQFSVERPDGSNFTLKIRSTKLEDSAMYFCATGTGMGGYTFGSGTRLTVV.

The V and J genes are TRBV20-1 and TRBJ1-1; possibly TRBD1 for D (6 bases). From germline, CDR1 is DFQATT and CDR2 SNEGSKA (reference sequence). The V and J ends lost 2 bases and 7 bases respectively, with 11 bases between them. The CDR3 loop spans 12 amino acids. CDR3 sequence: CSARKGGGEAFF. Written as DNA, the CDR3 is TGCAGTGCTAGAAAGGGGGGAGGTGAAGCTTTCTTT.

This clonotype was seen more than once but under ten times. The rearrangement links TRBV12-3 or TRBV12-4 to TRBJ2-2, with TRBD2 identical over 8 bases. The CDR3 has 13 residues. J was trimmed by 4 bases and V by 10 bases; bases with no gene match: 5. The CDR3 bases are TGTGCCATGCGGGGGGCTAGCACCGGGGAGCTGTTTTTT. Protein sequence: CAMRGASTGELFF.

Worth noting for this clonotype: One base away lies a much larger clone, so this may be a sequencing read error. In this CDR3 the conserved last residue, phenylalanine or tryptophan, is missing, so a read error is likely. This chain links TRBV7-2 with TRBJ2-5, with D possibly being TRBD2 (6 bases). The germline V and J ends were trimmed by 4 bases and 4 bases, with 13 bases remaining between them. The CDR3 spans 14 residues. Per germline, CDR1 SGHTA and CDR2 FQGNSA. This CDR3 is CASSWDFRRETQYY. The CDR3 DNA is TGTGCCAGCAGCTGGGACTTCCGAAGAGAGACCCAGTACTAC.

A few counts support this clonotype. V and J are TRBV28 and TRBJ2-3; D is uncertain. This CDR3 region has 11 residues. Germline CDR1 and CDR2: MDHEN and SYDVKM. With 6 bases removed from V and 5 bases from J, the gap between germline ends came to 6 bases. In DNA, the CDR3 is TGTGCCAGCAGCTGGGGAGATACGCAGTATTTT. It translates to CASSWGDTQYF.